This T cell receptor (beta chain) was captured by sequencing in a study of vaccination and CD4 T cells after COVID-19. Treatment given: approximately 9-day PBMC culture with coronavirus spike peptide pools or control peptides (ViraFEST assay). Cultured CD4+ T cell DNA underwent sequencing with the Oncomine TCR Beta short-read assay. TCRdb fed the PCR reads into MiXCR, producing one record per CDR3 protein. Here the sample spans around 20,000 distinct CDR3 sequences, roughly 43% being singletons. A note on this clonotype: Its antigen remains unidentified.

Germline V lookup: CDR1 MDHEN, CDR2 SYDVKM. The CDR3 has 13 residues. Trimming took 8 bases from V and 4 from J; bases not matched to a gene: 5. This receptor was identified in a human donor who had recovered from COVID-19. The specimen comprised CD4+ T cells from blood, cultured in vitro, sampled before SARS-CoV-2 vaccination. The chain couples TRBV28 to TRBJ1-5; 7 bases agree with TRBD1. The CDR3 region is CASLDRVNQPQHF. The CDR3 DNA reads as TGTGCCAGCCTCGACAGGGTGAATCAGCCCCAGCATTTT.